These 25 T cell receptor beta chains share one sample of origin, sequenced in a study of CXCR3-negative and CXCR3-positive naive CD8 T cells (dated by TCRdb to the late 2010s). TCRdb names NextSeq 550 as the instrument used. The Human TCR Profiling Kit (MiLaboratory) was used to prepare UMI-labeled 5' RACE TRB cDNA libraries. Based on TCRdb reprocessing of the reads, there is one entry per CDR3 protein sequence, and DNA is missing. The data table for this sample lists some 61,000 distinct CDR3 sequences. The ten largest clones capture about 4.5% of the sample. Sequencing was performed on naive CXCR3- CD8+ T cells from blood. The sample's cell subset or site label is to be understood as: CD45RO-CCR7+CD27+CD95- naive CD8+ T cells lacking CXCR3 (TNR3-). The receptors stem from a human donor in good health. Some clones in this sample may be carry-over from other donors' samples.

The CDR3: CASSYSAGASTGELFF. The rearrangement links TRBV6-2 or TRBV6-3 to TRBJ2-2; as DNA is missing, the TRBD2 call by TCRdb cannot be tested. CDR3 length: 16 amino acids. CDR1 and CDR2 (germline): MNHEY, SVGEGT.

The rearrangement joins TRBV20-1 to TRBJ2-7; TCRdb's D call of TRBD1 is untestable without DNA. This CDR3 comprises 18 residues. Germline V gene data show CDR1 as DFQATT and CDR2 as SNEGSKA (reference sequence). CDR3 amino acids: CSARVTGQNTLISYEQYF.

V usage is TRBV7-9 and J usage is TRBJ2-7. The CDR3 runs to 12 residues. Germline V gene data show CDR1 as SEHNR and CDR2 as FQNEAQ (reference sequence). The CDR3 here is CASSLAGDEQYF. Using reference TRBV7-9 and TRBJ2-7 for the parts outside the CDR3, the full variable domain is DTGVSQNPRHKITKRGQNVTFRCDPISEHNRLYWYRQTLGQGPEFLTYFQNEAQLEKSRLLSDRFSAERPKGSFSTLEIQRTEQGDSAMYLCASSLAGDEQYFGPGTRLTVT.

The rearrangement uses TRBV7-9 and TRBJ1-4. The germline V gene encodes CDR1 SEHNR and CDR2 FQNEAQ (reference sequence). This CDR3 comprises 14 residues. The CDR3 loop is CASSPPPTAEKLFF.

The chain has TRBV29-1 and TRBJ2-7; TCRdb picks TRBD2, but there is no DNA to check that call. Germline loops: CDR1 SQVTM, CDR2 ANQGSEA. The CDR3 spans 13 residues. CDR3 sequence: CSVVTSGPYEQYF.

This chain joins TRBV4-3 and TRBJ2-7. The CDR3 runs to 15 residues. CDR1 and CDR2 (germline): LGHNA, YSLEER. CDR3 in amino acids: CASSQFAGGTYEQYF.

The chain combines TRBV19 with TRBJ1-1. The CDR3 contains 14 residues. Germline V gives CDR1 LNHDA, CDR2 SQIVND (reference sequence). The CDR3 spells CASIPSGLGTEAFF.

The rearrangement joins TRBV29-1 to TRBJ2-7; TCRdb selects TRBD1, and the lack of DNA leaves this call unchecked. The CDR3 extends over 12 amino acids. Germline V gives CDR1 SQVTM, CDR2 ANQGSEA. The chain's CDR3 is CSAGTGVLEQYF.

The V gene is TRBV11-2, the J gene TRBJ2-1. CDR1 and CDR2 (germline): SGHAT, FQNNGV. The CDR3 has 14 amino acids. The CDR3 region is CASSLATGFSEQFF.

The CDR3 loop is CASSPAGPEQYF. This sequence joins TRBV13 and TRBJ2-7; TCRdb outputs TRBD2, but without DNA this stays unchecked. Per germline, CDR1 PRHDT and CDR2 FYEKMQ (reference sequence). CDR3 length equals 12 residues.

The rearrangement links TRBV28 to TRBJ2-7; TCRdb names TRBD1, which stays unverified in the absence of DNA. The CDR3 runs 13 residues. Germline CDR1 MDHEN, CDR2 SYDVKM. CDR3 sequence reads: CASSLQGTYEQYF.

The chain links TRBV29-1 to TRBJ1-1; the TCRdb D gene call, TRBD1, has no DNA to confirm it. Germline CDR1 is SQVTM and CDR2 is ANQGSEA. This CDR3 has 11 amino acids. Here the CDR3 reads CSEGTGAEAFF. Filled out from reference TRBV29-1 and TRBJ1-1, the complete variable domain reads SAVISQKPSRDICQRGTSLTIQCQVDSQVTMMFWYRQQPGQSLTLIATANQGSEATYESGFVIDKFPISRPNLTFSTLTVSNMSPEDSSIYLCSEGTGAEAFFGQGTRLTVV.

Here the CDR3 reads CASSLGTRASEETQYF. The chain links TRBV5-1 to TRBJ2-5; TCRdb outputs TRBD1, but without DNA this stays unchecked. Per the germline V gene, CDR1 is SGHRS and CDR2 is YFSETQ. This CDR3 is built from 16 residues.

V usage is TRBV29-1 and J usage is TRBJ2-3. The CDR3 runs to 14 residues. Germline loops: CDR1 SQVTM, CDR2 ANQGSEA. This CDR3 is CSSEGAGVTDTQYF.

The V and J genes are TRBV28 and TRBJ2-3; TCRdb's D gene call, TRBD2, goes unchecked for lack of DNA. This CDR3 comprises 14 residues. Germline CDR1 reads MDHEN; CDR2 reads SYDVKM. CDR3 protein: CASSFSSGSDTQYF.

The chain uses TRBV9 and TRBJ1-1; with no DNA, the TCRdb D assignment of TRBD1 cannot be verified. This CDR3 has 13 amino acids. Germline V CDR1 and CDR2: SGDLS, YYNGEE. The CDR3 loop is CASSVDRGTEAFF.

The CDR3 reads CSARDFVRIDRAHEQYF. This rearrangement joins TRBV20-1 to TRBJ2-7; TCRdb's D call of TRBD1 is untestable without DNA. This CDR3 has 17 residues. CDR1 and CDR2 from the germline V gene are DFQATT and SNEGSKA (reference sequence).

The chain carries TRBV28 and TRBJ2-5; with no DNA, the TCRdb D assignment of TRBD2 cannot be verified. The germline V gene encodes CDR1 MDHEN and CDR2 SYDVKM. The CDR3 extends over 14 amino acids. This CDR3 is CAIDAGGAQETQYF.

The chain has TRBV28 and TRBJ2-7; TCRdb's D gene call, TRBD1, goes unchecked for lack of DNA. The CDR3 has 15 residues. Germline CDR1 reads MDHEN; CDR2 reads SYDVKM. The CDR3 reads CASRGGTGGAYEQYF.

The V gene is TRBV7-9, the J gene TRBJ2-7. Germline values: CDR1 SEHNR, CDR2 FQNEAQ (reference sequence). The CDR3 is made up of 12 amino acids. CDR3 sequence reads: CASSLGLLEQYF.

The gene calls are TRBV27 and TRBJ1-1; TCRdb designates TRBD1, a call that cannot be tested without DNA. Germline V gives CDR1 MNHEY, CDR2 SMNVEV (reference sequence). There are 14 residues in the CDR3. CDR3 residues: CASSLSYGGAEAFF.

The chain uses TRBV29-1 and TRBJ1-1. This CDR3 has 13 amino acids. Germline CDR1 SQVTM, CDR2 ANQGSEA. CDR3: CSVEGQRNTEAFF.

This rearrangement joins TRBV7-2 to TRBJ1-1; the TRBD1 assignment by TCRdb is unverifiable without DNA. The germline gives CDR1 SGHTA, CDR2 FQGNSA. The length of the CDR3 is 16 residues. CDR3 sequence: CASSPPGSGAYWEAFF.

The gene calls are TRBV7-9 and TRBJ2-1. From germline, CDR1 is SEHNR and CDR2 FQNEAQ (reference sequence). The CDR3 is made up of 16 amino acids. The CDR3 loop is CASSSTKHTTYNEQFF. The full variable domain, rest sourced from reference TRBV7-9 and TRBJ2-1, is DTGVSQNPRHKITKRGQNVTFRCDPISEHNRLYWYRQTLGQGPEFLTYFQNEAQLEKSRLLSDRFSAERPKGSFSTLEIQRTEQGDSAMYLCASSSTKHTTYNEQFFGPGTRLTVL.

The chain joins TRBV29-1 to TRBJ2-1; TCRdb's D call of TRBD1 is untestable without DNA. Looked up from germline, CDR1 is SQVTM and CDR2 is ANQGSEA. The CDR3 is 16 amino acids. The CDR3 sequence: CSVEGGTPRSYNEQFF.